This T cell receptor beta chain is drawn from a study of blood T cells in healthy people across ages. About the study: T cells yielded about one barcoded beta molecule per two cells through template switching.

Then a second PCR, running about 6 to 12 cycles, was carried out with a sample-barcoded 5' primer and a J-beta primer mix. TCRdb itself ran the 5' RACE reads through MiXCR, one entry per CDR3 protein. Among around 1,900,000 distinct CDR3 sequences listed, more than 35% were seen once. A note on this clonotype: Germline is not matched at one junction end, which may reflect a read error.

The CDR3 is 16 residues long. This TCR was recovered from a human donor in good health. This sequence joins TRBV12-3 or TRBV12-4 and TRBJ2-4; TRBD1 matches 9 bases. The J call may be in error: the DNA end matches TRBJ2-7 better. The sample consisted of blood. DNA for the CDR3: TGTGTCAGCAGTTTATGGGGACAGGGTACAGCCTACGAGCAGTACTTC. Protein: CVSSLWGQGTAYEQYF.